Sequencing of this T cell receptor beta chain was carried out in a study of T cell repertoires in cytomegalovirus infection. Study details: Used in the study were CMV epitopes, some recently identified and HLA-C-restricted, others well-studied and HLA-B-restricted. Indications came from public TCR beta signatures; they pointed to CMV infection and to a matching HLA type. Overall study results and limits: Frequencies of public TCR beta families were cumulated, and this identified carriers of CMV plus the relevant HLA. Dominating the ex vivo response were TCR beta clonotypes that were CMV-specific and HLA-C-restricted.

The CDR3 totals 13 residues. Germline V gene data show CDR1 as DFQATT and CDR2 as SNEGSKA (reference sequence). With 5 bases clipped from V and 4 bases from J, the junction kept 5 bases outside the gene matches. Using its own MiXCR run on the reads, TCRdb lists one record per CDR3 protein. The data contain 250,000 to 300,000 distinct CDR3 sequences, roughly a fifth of them singletons. Details on this clonotype: Its matching antigen is unknown.

The sample consisted of cultured PBMCs, taken from culture after CMV antigen stimulation. This clonotype was sampled from a human donor in good health (CMV status not recorded). Some clones in this sample may be carry-over from other donors' samples. The chain uses TRBV20-1 and TRBJ2-5; 9 nucleotides line up with TRBD1. The DNA of the CDR3 is TGCAGTGCTCGACCGACAGGGGGAGAGACCCAGTACTTC. Protein product: CSARPTGGETQYF.